This is a list of T cell receptor beta chains from one sample in a study of blood T cell repertoires in COVID-19. TCRdb keeps only in-frame clones here, not all; method: immunoSEQ multiplex PCR. The table lists 200,000 to 250,000 clones, around 80% of them singletons. The sample comprised PBMCs or T cells enriched from blood (not recorded which). The receptors stem from a man between 25 and 39 years old with acute COVID-19. CDR3s include the opening cysteine and the closing phenylalanine or tryptophan. The D gene is left open where the match is weak. Clone size is not always given. Where it is, it says once, few, many or a class for expanded clones.

j_gene: TRBJ1-1; d_gene: NA; abundance: NA; v_gene: TRBV10-2; len: 12; CDR3aa: CASSDSYTEAFF; CDR3nt: TGCGCCAGCAGTGACAGTTACACTGAAGCTTTCTTT
j_gene: TRBJ2-3; d_gene: TRBD2; abundance: NA; v_gene: TRBV30; len: 16; CDR3aa: CAWSATGAGGRDTQYF; CDR3nt: TGTGCCTGGAGTGCCACTGGAGCGGGGGGGCGTGATACGCAGTATTTT
j_gene: TRBJ1-2; d_gene: NA; abundance: NA; v_gene: TRBV10-1; len: 13; CDR3aa: CASSEAREGGYTF; CDR3nt: TGCGCCAGCAGTGAGGCCAGGGAGGGCGGCTACACCTTC
j_gene: TRBJ1-2; d_gene: TRBD1; abundance: NA; v_gene: TRBV9; len: 14; CDR3aa: CASSGGTGNYGYTF; CDR3nt: TGTGCCAGCAGCGGGGGGACAGGGAACTATGGCTACACCTTC
j_gene: TRBJ2-7; d_gene: NA; abundance: once; v_gene: TRBV6-5; len: 13; CDR3aa: CASFRGSSYEQYF; CDR3nt: TGTGCCAGCTTCAGGGGTTCCTCCTACGAGCAGTACTTC
j_gene: TRBJ1-1; d_gene: NA; abundance: NA; v_gene: TRBV4-2; len: 13; CDR3aa: CASSLDRNTEAFF; CDR3nt: TGTGCCAGCAGTCTAGACAGGAACACTGAAGCTTTCTTT
j_gene: TRBJ1-2; d_gene: TRBD1; abundance: NA; v_gene: TRBV6-5; len: 15; CDR3aa: CASSFRQGDLLGYTF; CDR3nt: TGTGCCAGCAGTTTTAGACAGGGGGACCTGTTGGGCTACACCTTC
j_gene: TRBJ1-4; d_gene: TRBD1; abundance: NA; v_gene: TRBV30; len: 14; CDR3aa: CAWGGDRMTEKLFF; CDR3nt: TGTGCCTGGGGGGGGGACAGGATGACTGAAAAACTGTTTTTT
j_gene: TRBJ2-3; d_gene: NA; abundance: NA; v_gene: TRBV3-1/TRBV3-2; len: 13; CDR3aa: CASSLLYTDTQYF; CDR3nt: TGTGCCAGCAGCCTTCTGTACACAGATACGCAGTATTTT
j_gene: TRBJ1-6; d_gene: NA; abundance: NA; v_gene: TRBV4-1; len: 14; CDR3aa: CASSSWTPNSPLHF; CDR3nt: TGCGCCAGCAGTAGTTGGACACCGAATTCACCCCTCCACTTT
j_gene: TRBJ2-5; d_gene: NA; abundance: NA; v_gene: TRBV19; len: 14; CDR3aa: CASSIGWASETQYF; CDR3nt: TGTGCCAGTAGTATAGGATGGGCCAGTGAGACCCAGTACTTC
j_gene: TRBJ2-7; d_gene: TRBD2; abundance: once; v_gene: TRBV6-5; len: 16; CDR3aa: CASSYLPSGVNYEQYF; CDR3nt: TGTGCCAGCAGTTACTTACCGAGCGGGGTCAACTACGAGCAGTACTTC
j_gene: TRBJ1-5; d_gene: TRBD1; abundance: NA; v_gene: TRBV28; len: 15; CDR3aa: CASSPSGQLNQPQHF; CDR3nt: TGTGCCAGCAGCCCCTCGGGACAGCTCAATCAGCCCCAGCATTTT
j_gene: TRBJ2-2; d_gene: NA; abundance: NA; v_gene: TRBV3-1/TRBV3-2; len: 14; CDR3aa: CASSRNRNTGELFF; CDR3nt: TGTGCCAGCAGCAGGAACAGGAACACCGGGGAGCTGTTTTTT
j_gene: TRBJ2-5; d_gene: TRBD2; abundance: NA; v_gene: TRBV2; len: 15; CDR3aa: CASSVSGGGKETQYF; CDR3nt: TGTGCCAGCAGTGTTAGCGGGGGGGGAAAAGAGACCCAGTACTTC
j_gene: TRBJ1-1; d_gene: TRBD1; abundance: NA; v_gene: TRBV29-1; len: 13; CDR3aa: CSVVGTGGTEAFF; CDR3nt: TGCAGCGTTGTTGGGACAGGGGGCACTGAAGCTTTCTTT
j_gene: TRBJ2-3; d_gene: TRBD2; abundance: NA; v_gene: TRBV2; len: 16; CDR3aa: CASSEVISGGPDTQYF; CDR3nt: TGTGCCAGCAGTGAAGTAATTAGCGGGGGGCCAGATACGCAGTATTTT
j_gene: TRBJ2-5; d_gene: NA; abundance: NA; v_gene: TRBV6-6; len: 14; CDR3aa: CASSYGPEQETQYF; CDR3nt: TGTGCCAGCAGTTACGGGCCAGAACAAGAGACCCAGTACTTC
j_gene: TRBJ1-2; d_gene: TRBD1; abundance: NA; v_gene: TRBV5-6; len: 15; CDR3aa: CASSRRRGQTYGYTF; CDR3nt: TGTGCCAGCAGCAGACGGAGGGGGCAAACCTATGGCTACACCTTC
j_gene: TRBJ1-2; d_gene: NA; abundance: NA; v_gene: TRBV7-3; len: 13; CDR3aa: CASSPGALGGYTF; CDR3nt: TGTGCCAGCAGCCCAGGGGCCCTCGGAGGCTACACCTTC
j_gene: TRBJ1-1; d_gene: NA; abundance: once; v_gene: TRBV28; len: 14; CDR3aa: CASSFAQAYTEAFF; CDR3nt: TGTGCCAGCAGTTTTGCACAGGCCTACACTGAAGCTTTCTTT
j_gene: TRBJ2-1; d_gene: NA; abundance: NA; v_gene: TRBV12-3/TRBV12-4; len: 12; CDR3aa: CASSLWEYEQFF; CDR3nt: TGTGCCAGCAGTTTATGGGAGTATGAGCAGTTCTTC
j_gene: TRBJ2-7; d_gene: NA; abundance: NA; v_gene: TRBV21-1; len: 13; CDR3aa: CASRPRGSPFQYF; CDR3nt: TGTGCCAGCCGACCGCGGGGATCTCCTTTCCAGTACTTC
j_gene: TRBJ2-7; d_gene: TRBD1; abundance: NA; v_gene: TRBV4-1; len: 18; CDR3aa: CASSQDTGQGAGWDEQYF; CDR3nt: TGCGCCAGCAGCCAAGATACGGGACAGGGGGCCGGTTGGGACGAGCAGTACTTC
j_gene: TRBJ2-5; d_gene: TRBD1; abundance: NA; v_gene: TRBV3-1/TRBV3-2; len: 16; CDR3aa: CASSQDLPGGAETQYF; CDR3nt: TGTGCCAGCAGCCAAGATCTCCCAGGGGGCGCGGAGACCCAGTACTTC
j_gene: TRBJ1-5; d_gene: NA; abundance: NA; v_gene: TRBV2; len: 12; CDR3aa: CASQGSNQPQHF; CDR3nt: TGTGCCTCTCAGGGGAGCAATCAGCCCCAGCATTTT
j_gene: TRBJ1-2; d_gene: NA; abundance: NA; v_gene: TRBV3-1/TRBV3-2; len: 13; CDR3aa: CASSQGENYGYTF; CDR3nt: TGTGCCAGCAGCCAAGGGGAGAACTATGGCTACACCTTC
j_gene: TRBJ1-1; d_gene: NA; abundance: NA; v_gene: TRBV19; len: 15; CDR3aa: CASSRGNRRDTEAFF; CDR3nt: TGTGCCAGTAGTAGGGGCAACAGGCGCGACACTGAAGCTTTCTTT
j_gene: TRBJ2-5; d_gene: TRBD2; abundance: NA; v_gene: TRBV6-2/TRBV6-3; len: 16; CDR3aa: CASSSGRAGVWETQYF; CDR3nt: TGTGCCAGCAGTTCCGGTCGAGCGGGGGTCTGGGAGACCCAGTACTTC
j_gene: TRBJ2-7; d_gene: NA; abundance: few; v_gene: TRBV2; len: 13; CDR3aa: CASTLRGSYEQYF; CDR3nt: TGTGCCAGCACCCTCAGGGGTTCCTACGAGCAGTACTTC
j_gene: TRBJ2-5; d_gene: NA; abundance: NA; v_gene: TRBV19; len: 13; CDR3aa: CASSMAREETQYF; CDR3nt: TGTGCCAGTAGTATGGCCAGGGAAGAGACCCAGTACTTC
j_gene: TRBJ1-1; d_gene: NA; abundance: once; v_gene: TRBV19; len: 15; CDR3aa: CASRSGGGTVTEAFF; CDR3nt: TGTGCCAGCCGATCGGGGGGGGGTACAGTGACTGAAGCTTTCTTT
j_gene: TRBJ2-2; d_gene: TRBD2; abundance: NA; v_gene: TRBV4-1; len: 15; CDR3aa: CASTGQLAGPGELFF; CDR3nt: TGCGCCAGCACGGGGCAACTAGCGGGGCCCGGGGAGCTGTTTTTT
j_gene: TRBJ1-2; d_gene: TRBD1; abundance: NA; v_gene: TRBV10-3; len: 11; CDR3aa: CASRGQEGYTF; CDR3nt: TGTGCCTCCAGGGGGCAAGAGGGCTACACCTTC
j_gene: TRBJ2-7; d_gene: NA; abundance: NA; v_gene: TRBV11-2; len: 13; CDR3aa: CASSPGLTYEQYF; CDR3nt: TGTGCCAGCTCCCCGGGGTTGACCTACGAGCAGTACTTC
j_gene: TRBJ1-2; d_gene: TRBD1; abundance: NA; v_gene: TRBV30; len: 14; CDR3aa: CAWSVNRGYDGYTF; CDR3nt: TGTGCCTGGAGTGTGAACAGGGGGTACGACGGCTACACCTTC
j_gene: TRBJ2-3; d_gene: TRBD1; abundance: NA; v_gene: TRBV28; len: 14; CDR3aa: CASSRQGATDTQYF; CDR3nt: TGTGCCAGCAGTCGACAGGGGGCCACAGATACGCAGTATTTT
j_gene: TRBJ2-5; d_gene: NA; abundance: NA; v_gene: TRBV2; len: 13; CDR3aa: CASGETRGETQYF; CDR3nt: TGTGCCAGCGGAGAAACCCGCGGGGAGACCCAGTACTTC
j_gene: TRBJ1-2; d_gene: TRBD1; abundance: NA; v_gene: TRBV9; len: 13; CDR3aa: CASSGQGAGGYTF; CDR3nt: TGTGCCAGCAGCGGACAGGGGGCGGGCGGCTACACCTTC
j_gene: TRBJ1-2; d_gene: TRBD1; abundance: once; v_gene: TRBV28; len: 16; CDR3aa: CASSPSRTGVIGGYTF; CDR3nt: TGTGCCAGCAGTCCTTCCCGGACAGGGGTGATAGGAGGCTACACCTTC
j_gene: TRBJ1-5; d_gene: TRBD1; abundance: few; v_gene: TRBV28; len: 13; CDR3aa: CASRGQFNQPQHF; CDR3nt: TGTGCCAGCAGGGGACAGTTCAATCAGCCCCAGCATTTT
j_gene: TRBJ1-3; d_gene: NA; abundance: once; v_gene: TRBV7-2; len: 15; CDR3aa: CASSSGLYSGNTIYF; CDR3nt: TGTGCCAGCAGCTCTGGGCTCTACTCTGGAAACACCATATATTTT
j_gene: TRBJ1-6; d_gene: NA; abundance: NA; v_gene: TRBV2; len: 13; CDR3aa: CASSSDSNSPLHF; CDR3nt: TGTGCCAGCAGCTCGGACTCCAATTCACCCCTCCACTTT
j_gene: TRBJ2-2; d_gene: TRBD2; abundance: NA; v_gene: TRBV9; len: 16; CDR3aa: CASSLTSGGNTGELFF; CDR3nt: TGTGCCAGCAGCCTTACTAGCGGGGGGAACACCGGGGAGCTGTTTTTT
j_gene: TRBJ1-2; d_gene: TRBD1; abundance: NA; v_gene: TRBV28; len: 16; CDR3aa: CASSLNRQGRPYGYTF; CDR3nt: TGTGCCAGCAGTCTGAATCGACAGGGAAGACCCTATGGCTACACCTTC
j_gene: TRBJ1-1; d_gene: NA; abundance: NA; v_gene: TRBV7-2; len: 13; CDR3aa: CASRAQVNTEAFF; CDR3nt: TGTGCCAGCAGGGCGCAGGTGAACACTGAAGCTTTCTTT
j_gene: TRBJ2-7; d_gene: TRBD1; abundance: NA; v_gene: TRBV3-1/TRBV3-2; len: 14; CDR3aa: CASSPVGQNYEQYF; CDR3nt: TGTGCCAGCAGCCCCGTGGGACAGAACTACGAGCAGTACTTC
j_gene: TRBJ1-4; d_gene: TRBD1; abundance: NA; v_gene: TRBV5-1; len: 14; CDR3aa: CASRATGAVEKLFF; CDR3nt: TGCGCCAGCAGGGCGACAGGGGCAGTTGAAAAACTGTTTTTT
j_gene: TRBJ1-2; d_gene: NA; abundance: few; v_gene: TRBV30; len: 14; CDR3aa: CASTPGGLGYGYTF; CDR3nt: TGTGCCTCGACCCCGGGGGGGCTGGGCTATGGCTACACCTTC
j_gene: TRBJ2-3; d_gene: TRBD2; abundance: once; v_gene: TRBV5-1; len: 14; CDR3aa: CASSFSGGTDTQYF; CDR3nt: TGCGCCAGCAGCTTTAGCGGGGGCACAGATACGCAGTATTTT